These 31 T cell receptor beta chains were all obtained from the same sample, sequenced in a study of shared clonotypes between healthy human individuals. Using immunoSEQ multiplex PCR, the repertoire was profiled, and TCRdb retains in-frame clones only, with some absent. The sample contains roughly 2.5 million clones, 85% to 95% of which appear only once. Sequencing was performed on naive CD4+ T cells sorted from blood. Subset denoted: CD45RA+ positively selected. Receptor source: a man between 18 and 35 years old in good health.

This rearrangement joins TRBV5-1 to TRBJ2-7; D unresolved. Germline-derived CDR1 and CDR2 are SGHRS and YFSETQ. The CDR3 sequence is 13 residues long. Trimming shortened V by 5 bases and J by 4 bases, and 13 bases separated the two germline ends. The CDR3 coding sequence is TGCGCCAGCAGGCCTGAAGACCTATACGAGCAGTACTTC. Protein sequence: CASRPEDLYEQYF.

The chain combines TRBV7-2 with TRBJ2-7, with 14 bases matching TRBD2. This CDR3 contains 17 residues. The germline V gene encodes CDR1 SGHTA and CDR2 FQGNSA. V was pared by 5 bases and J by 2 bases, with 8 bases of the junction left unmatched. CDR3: CASSTGTSGRVPYEQYF. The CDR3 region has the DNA TGTGCCAGCAGCACCGGGACTAGCGGGAGAGTCCCCTACGAGCAGTACTTC.

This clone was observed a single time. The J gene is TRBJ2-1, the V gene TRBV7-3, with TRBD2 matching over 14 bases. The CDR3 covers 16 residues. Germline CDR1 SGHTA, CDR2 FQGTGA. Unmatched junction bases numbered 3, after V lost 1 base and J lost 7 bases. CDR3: CASSLMGLAGENEQFF. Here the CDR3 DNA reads TGTGCCAGCAGCTTAATGGGACTAGCGGGGGAAAATGAGCAGTTCTTC.

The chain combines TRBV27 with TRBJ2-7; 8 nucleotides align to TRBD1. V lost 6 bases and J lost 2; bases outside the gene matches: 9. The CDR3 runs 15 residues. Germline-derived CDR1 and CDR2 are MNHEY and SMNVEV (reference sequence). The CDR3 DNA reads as TGTGCCAGCAGGCCTCGGACAGGGAACCCCTACGAGCAGTACTTC. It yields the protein CASRPRTGNPYEQYF.

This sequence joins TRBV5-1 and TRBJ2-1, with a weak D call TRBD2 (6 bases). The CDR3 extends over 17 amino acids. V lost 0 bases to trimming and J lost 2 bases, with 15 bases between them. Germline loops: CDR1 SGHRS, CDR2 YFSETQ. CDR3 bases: TGCGCCAGCAGCTTGGCCTTGGGAGGCTCAACCTACAATGAGCAGTTCTTC. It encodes CASSLALGGSTYNEQFF.

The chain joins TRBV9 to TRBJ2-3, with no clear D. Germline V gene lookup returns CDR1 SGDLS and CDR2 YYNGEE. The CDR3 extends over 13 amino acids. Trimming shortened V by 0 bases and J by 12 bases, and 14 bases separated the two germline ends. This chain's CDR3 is CASSVAGLLTQYF. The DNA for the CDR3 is TGTGCCAGCAGCGTAGCTGGTCTACTGACCCAGTATTTT.

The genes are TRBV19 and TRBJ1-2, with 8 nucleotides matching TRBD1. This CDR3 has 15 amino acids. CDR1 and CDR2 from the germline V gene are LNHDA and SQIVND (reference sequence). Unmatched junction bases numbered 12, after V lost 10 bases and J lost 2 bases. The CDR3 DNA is TGTGCCACCCGGGGCGGGGACAGGAAGAACTATGGCTACACCTTC. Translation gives CATRGGDRKNYGYTF.

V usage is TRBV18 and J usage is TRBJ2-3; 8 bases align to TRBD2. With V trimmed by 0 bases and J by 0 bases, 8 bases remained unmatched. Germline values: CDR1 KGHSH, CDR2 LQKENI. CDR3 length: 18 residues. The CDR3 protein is CASSPPYSGGPSTDTQYF. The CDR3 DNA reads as TGTGCCAGCTCACCACCCTACAGCGGGGGCCCTAGCACAGATACGCAGTATTTT.

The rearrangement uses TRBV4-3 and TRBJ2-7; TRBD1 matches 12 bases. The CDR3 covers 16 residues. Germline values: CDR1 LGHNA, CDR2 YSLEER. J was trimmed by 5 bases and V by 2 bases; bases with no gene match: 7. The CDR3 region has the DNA TGCGCCAGCAGCCAAAACTTCGGGACAGGGGGCAACGAGCAGTACTTC. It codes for CASSQNFGTGGNEQYF.

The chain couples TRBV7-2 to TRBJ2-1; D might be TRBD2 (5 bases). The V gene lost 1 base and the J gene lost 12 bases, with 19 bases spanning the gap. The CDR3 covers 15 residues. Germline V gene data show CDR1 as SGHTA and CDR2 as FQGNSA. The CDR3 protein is CASSLEGGSKRRQFF. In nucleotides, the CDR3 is TGTGCCAGCAGCTTAGAAGGCGGGTCCAAACGCCGGCAGTTCTTC.

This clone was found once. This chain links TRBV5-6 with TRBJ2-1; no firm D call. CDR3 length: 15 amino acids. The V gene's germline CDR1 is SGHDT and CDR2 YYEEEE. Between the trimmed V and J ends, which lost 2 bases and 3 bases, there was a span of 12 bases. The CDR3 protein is CASSFLRSDYNEQFF. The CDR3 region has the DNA TGTGCCAGCAGCTTTCTGCGAAGCGACTACAATGAGCAGTTCTTC.

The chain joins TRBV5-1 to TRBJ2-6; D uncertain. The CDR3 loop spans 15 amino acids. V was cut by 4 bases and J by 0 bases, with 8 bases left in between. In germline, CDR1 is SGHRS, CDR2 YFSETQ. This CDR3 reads CASSHGDSGANVLTF. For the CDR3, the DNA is TGCGCCAGCAGCCATGGGGACTCTGGGGCCAACGTCCTGACTTTC.

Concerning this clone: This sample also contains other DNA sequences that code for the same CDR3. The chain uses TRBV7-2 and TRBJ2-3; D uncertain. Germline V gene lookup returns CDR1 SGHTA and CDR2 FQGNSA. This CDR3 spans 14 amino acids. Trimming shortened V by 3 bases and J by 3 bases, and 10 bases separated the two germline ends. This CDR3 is CASSFSRATDTQYF. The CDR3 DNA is TGTGCCAGCAGCTTTAGCCGGGCTACAGATACGCAGTATTTT.

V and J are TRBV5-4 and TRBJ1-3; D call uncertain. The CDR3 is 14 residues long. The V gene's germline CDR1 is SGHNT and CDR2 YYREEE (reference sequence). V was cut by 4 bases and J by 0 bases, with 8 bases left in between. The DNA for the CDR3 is TGTGCCAGCAGCAGAGGACTCTCTGGAAACACCATATATTTT. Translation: CASSRGLSGNTIYF.

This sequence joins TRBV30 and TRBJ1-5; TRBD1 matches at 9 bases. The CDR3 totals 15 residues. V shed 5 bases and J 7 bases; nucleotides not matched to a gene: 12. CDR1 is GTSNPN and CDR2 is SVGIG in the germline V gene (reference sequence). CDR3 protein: CAWGDYTGGRQPQHF. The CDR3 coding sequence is TGTGCCTGGGGTGACTATACAGGGGGCAGGCAGCCCCAGCATTTT. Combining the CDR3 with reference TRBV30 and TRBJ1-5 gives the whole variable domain SQTIHQWPATLVQPVGSPLSLECTVEGTSNPNLYWYRQAAGRGLQLLFYSVGIGQISSEVPQNLSASRPQDRQFILSSKKLLLSDSGFYLCAWGDYTGGRQPQHFGDGTRLSIL.

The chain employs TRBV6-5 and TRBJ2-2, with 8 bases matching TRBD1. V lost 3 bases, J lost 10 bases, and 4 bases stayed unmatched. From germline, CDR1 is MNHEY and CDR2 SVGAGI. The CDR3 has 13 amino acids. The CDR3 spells CASSYTGGEELFF. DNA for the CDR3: TGTGCCAGCAGTTATACAGGGGGTGAGGAGCTGTTTTTT.

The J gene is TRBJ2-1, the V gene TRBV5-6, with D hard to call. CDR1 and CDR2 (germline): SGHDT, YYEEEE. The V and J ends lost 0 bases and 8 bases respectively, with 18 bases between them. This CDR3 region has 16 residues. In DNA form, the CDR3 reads TGTGCCAGCAGCTTGGCCGGTCTGGCACCTCGGGATGAGCAGTTCTTC. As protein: CASSLAGLAPRDEQFF.

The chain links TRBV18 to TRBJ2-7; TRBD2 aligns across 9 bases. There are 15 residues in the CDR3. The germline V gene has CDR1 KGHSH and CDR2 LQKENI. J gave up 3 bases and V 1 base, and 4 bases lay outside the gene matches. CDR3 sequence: CASSPQAGGNYEQYF. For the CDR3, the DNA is TGTGCCAGCTCACCACAAGCGGGGGGCAACTACGAGCAGTACTTC.

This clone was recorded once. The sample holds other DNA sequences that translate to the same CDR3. The CDR3 sequence is CASSLGGTGPTYEQYF. Here the CDR3 DNA reads TGCGCCAGCAGCTTGGGAGGGACAGGTCCAACCTACGAGCAGTACTTC. V gene TRBV5-1 combines with J gene TRBJ2-7, with 8 bases that match TRBD1. This CDR3 is 16 amino acids long. With 0 bases clipped from V and 2 bases from J, the junction kept 7 bases outside the gene matches. The germline V gene encodes CDR1 SGHRS and CDR2 YFSETQ.

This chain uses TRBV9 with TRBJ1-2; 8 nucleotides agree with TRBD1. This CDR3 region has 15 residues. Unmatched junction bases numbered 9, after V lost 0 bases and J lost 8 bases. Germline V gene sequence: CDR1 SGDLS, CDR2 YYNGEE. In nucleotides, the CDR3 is TGTGCCAGCAGCGTAGTCCATCAGGGGGCCGGGGGCTACACCTTC. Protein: CASSVVHQGAGGYTF.

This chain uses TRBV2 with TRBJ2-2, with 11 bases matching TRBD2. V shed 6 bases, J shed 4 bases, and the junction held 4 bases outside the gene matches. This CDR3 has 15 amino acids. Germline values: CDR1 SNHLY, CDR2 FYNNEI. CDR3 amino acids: CASRAGTSGTGELFF. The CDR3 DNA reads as TGTGCCAGCAGGGCCGGGACTAGCGGCACCGGGGAGCTGTTTTTT.

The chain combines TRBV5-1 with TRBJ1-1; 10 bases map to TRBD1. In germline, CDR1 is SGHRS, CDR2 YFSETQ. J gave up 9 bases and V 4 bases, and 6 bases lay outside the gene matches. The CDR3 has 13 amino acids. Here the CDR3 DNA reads TGCGCCAGCAGCAAGGGGACAGGGGATAAAGCTTTCTTT. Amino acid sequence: CASSKGTGDKAFF.

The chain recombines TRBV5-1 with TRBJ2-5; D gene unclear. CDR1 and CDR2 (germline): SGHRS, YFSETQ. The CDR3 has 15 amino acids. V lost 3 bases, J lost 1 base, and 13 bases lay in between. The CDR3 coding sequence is TGCGCCAGCAGCTCGGAAAAGAGCTCCCAAGAGACCCAGTACTTC. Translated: CASSSEKSSQETQYF.

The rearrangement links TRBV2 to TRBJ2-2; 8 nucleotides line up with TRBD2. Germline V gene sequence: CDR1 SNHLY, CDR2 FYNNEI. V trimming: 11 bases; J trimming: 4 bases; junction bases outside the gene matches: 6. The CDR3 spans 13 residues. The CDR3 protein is CAAGGGGTGELFF. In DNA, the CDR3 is TGTGCCGCGGGAGGTGGGGGCACCGGGGAGCTGTTTTTT. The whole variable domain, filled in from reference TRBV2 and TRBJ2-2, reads EPEVTQTPSHQVTQMGQEVILRCVPISNHLYFYWYRQILGQKVEFLVSFYNNEISEKSEIFDDQFSVERPDGSNFTLKIRSTKLEDSAMYFCAAGGGGTGELFFGEGSRLTVL.

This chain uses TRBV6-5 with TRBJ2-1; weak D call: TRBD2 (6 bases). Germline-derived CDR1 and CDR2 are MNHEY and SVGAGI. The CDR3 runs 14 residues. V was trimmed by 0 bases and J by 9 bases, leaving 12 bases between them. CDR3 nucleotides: TGTGCCAGCAGTTACTCGACTAGTAAACTTGAGCAGTTCTTC. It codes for CASSYSTSKLEQFF.

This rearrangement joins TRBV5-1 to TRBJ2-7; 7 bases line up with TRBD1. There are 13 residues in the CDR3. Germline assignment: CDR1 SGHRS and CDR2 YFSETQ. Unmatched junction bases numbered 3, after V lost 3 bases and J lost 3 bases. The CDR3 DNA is TGCGCCAGCAGCTGGGGACAGTTCTACGAGCAGTACTTC. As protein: CASSWGQFYEQYF. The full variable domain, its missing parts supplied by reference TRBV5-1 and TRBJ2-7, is KAGVTQTPRYLIKTRGQQVTLSCSPISGHRSVSWYQQTPGQGLQFLFEYFSETQRNKGNFPGRFSGRQFSNSRSEMNVSTLELGDSALYLCASSWGQFYEQYFGPGTRLTVT.

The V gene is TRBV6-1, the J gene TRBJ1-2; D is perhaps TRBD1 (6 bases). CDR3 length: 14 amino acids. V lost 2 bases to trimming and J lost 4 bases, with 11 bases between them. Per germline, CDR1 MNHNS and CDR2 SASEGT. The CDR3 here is CASSELQGGYGYTF. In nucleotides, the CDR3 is TGTGCCAGCAGTGAACTACAGGGTGGCTATGGCTACACCTTC.

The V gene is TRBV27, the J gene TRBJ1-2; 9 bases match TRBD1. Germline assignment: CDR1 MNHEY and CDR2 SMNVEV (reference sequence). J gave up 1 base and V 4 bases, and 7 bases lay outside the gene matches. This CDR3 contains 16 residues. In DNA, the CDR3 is TGTGCCAGCAGTTCCCGGGACAGGGCTTATAACTATGGCTACACCTTC. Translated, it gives CASSSRDRAYNYGYTF.

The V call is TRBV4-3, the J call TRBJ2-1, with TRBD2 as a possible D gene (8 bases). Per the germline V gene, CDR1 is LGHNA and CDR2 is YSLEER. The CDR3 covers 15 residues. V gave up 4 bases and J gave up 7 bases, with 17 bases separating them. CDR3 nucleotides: TGCGCCAGCAGCCTCACGGGAGGGGGCTGGAATGAGCAGTTCTTC. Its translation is CASSLTGGGWNEQFF.

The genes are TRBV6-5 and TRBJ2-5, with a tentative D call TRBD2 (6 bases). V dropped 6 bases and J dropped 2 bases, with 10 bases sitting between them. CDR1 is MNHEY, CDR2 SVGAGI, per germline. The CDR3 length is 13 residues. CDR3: CASRSGTQETQYF. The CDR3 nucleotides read TGTGCCAGCAGGTCCGGGACTCAAGAGACCCAGTACTTC.

The DNA for the CDR3 is TGTGCCAGCAGTGTTTTCCTCCAGGGGGAAAAACTGTTTTTT. Amino acids: CASSVFLQGEKLFF. The gene calls are TRBV2 and TRBJ1-4, with D possibly being TRBD1 (6 bases). V was trimmed by 4 bases and J by 8 bases, leaving 14 bases between them. This CDR3 contains 14 residues. Germline V gene lookup returns CDR1 SNHLY and CDR2 FYNNEI.